The T cell receptor (beta chain) described here comes from a study of early T cells in non-severe SARS-CoV-2 infection (TCRdb year 2021). Study-level background: TCR sequencing used bulk RNA from unsorted whole blood, so alpha and beta chains could not be paired. General conclusions and limits of the study: VDJdb matching was skewed toward anti-spike CD8 responses and likely underestimated virus-specific expansions, missing private and CD4 specificities.

Details on this clonotype: Its antigen specificity is not known. The sample holds no much larger clone one base away, and base qualities are not on file.

A case-control design nested within a healthcare worker cohort in London, UK, was used, with weekly nasopharyngeal swab PCR tests and blood sampling performed. Healthcare workers were recruited during the week of the UK lockdown, between 23 and 31 March 2020, and followed weekly for up to about 15 weeks. The receptor library was made with 5' RACE. The listed sequencing device is NextSeq 500. The TCR library protocol attached unique molecular identifiers to individual cDNA molecules to correct for sequencing error and PCR bias. Sequencing covered both TCR alpha and beta chains, and within each sample the abundances of alpha and beta sequences were tightly co-correlated. As for the original processing: V gene, J gene and CDR3 annotation of TCR sequences was performed with Decombinator V4. Expanded TCRs were defined as changing significantly between any two time points under a Poisson model with p below 0.0001. TCR abundances were normalised to the total number of TCRs sequenced per sample and were expressed as counts per million. MAIT TCRs were defined by TRAV1-2 paired with TRAJ12, TRAJ20 or TRAJ33, and iNKT TCRs by TRAV10 paired with TRAJ18. VDJdb, accessed 1 November 2021, was searched for CMV, EBV and SARS-CoV-2 annotated TCRs, excluding TCRs annotated for multiple antigens. The public reads were run again by TCRdb, first through fastp at Q25 and then through MiXCR, and only productive beta chains were kept. Merged by CDR3 protein, the rows form single entries marked with the most common genes and DNA. Clone size and V and J calls follow TCRdb, not the original study. In all, the sample holds some 58,000 distinct CDR3 sequences, and roughly 10% of those were seen once. In total, the top ten clones hold roughly 3% of the sample.

Per the germline V gene, SGHAT is the CDR1 and FQNNGV is the CDR2. The germline ends are 8 bases apart after V is trimmed by 1 base and J by 12 bases. From the cysteine through the phenylalanine, the CDR3 covers 11 amino acids. Of the read, only the CDR3 DNA is kept; its 33 bases are in frame from base 1. This TCR came from an adult who was a healthcare worker with PCR-confirmed SARS-CoV-2 infection or an uninfected control (not recorded which). The chain is encoded by TRBV11-2 joined to TRBJ2-3; the best D guess is TRBD1, with 6 bases matching. The sequencing here drew on whole blood, taken at baseline. The CDR3 reads CASSLGGLQYF. The DNA reads as follows: TGTGCCAGCAGCTTAGGGGGGCTCCAGTATTTT.